These 23 T cell receptor beta chains share one sample of origin, sequenced in a study of T cell responses to AZD1222 COVID-19 vaccine. Assay used: immunoSEQ multiplex PCR; TCRdb lists only in-frame clones, some missing. The sample carries about 73,000 clones, 88% recorded once. The sample consisted of peripheral blood, taken on day 0 of AZD1222 vaccination. These TCRs come from an adult in good health.

V is TRBV12-3 or TRBV12-4 and J is TRBJ2-1; D is undetermined. Trimming left V 1 base short and J 12 bases short, with 10 bases between. The CDR3 sequence is 12 residues long. As DNA, the CDR3 is TGTGCCAGCAGTTTAGAAGGGATCGGGCAGTTCTTC. Translating gives CASSLEGIGQFF.

V usage is TRBV5-5 and J usage is TRBJ2-2; D not certain. Per germline, CDR1 SGHKS and CDR2 YYEKEE (reference sequence). The CDR3 sequence is 14 residues long. V was trimmed by 1 base and J by 2 bases, leaving 6 bases between them. The CDR3 bases are TGTGCCAGCAGCTTGTTGTTCAACACCGGGGAGCTGTTTTTT. Its protein is CASSLLFNTGELFF. The variable domain in full, with the rest retrieved from reference TRBV5-5 and TRBJ2-2, is DAGVTQSPTHLIKTRGQQVTLRCSPISGHKSVSWYQQVLGQGPQFIFQYYEKEERGRGNFPDRFSARQFPNYSSELNVNALLLGDSALYLCASSLLFNTGELFFGEGSRLTVL.

The CDR3 nucleotides read TGCGCCAGCAGCTTGGGGGTAGGTTTCCCGGAGACCCAGTACTTC. Protein: CASSLGVGFPETQYF. The chain combines TRBV5-1 with TRBJ2-5, with no clear D. This CDR3 is 15 amino acids long. Between the trimmed V and J ends, which lost 0 bases and 5 bases, there was a span of 14 bases. In germline, CDR1 is SGHRS, CDR2 YFSETQ.

This clone has a handful of counts. The chain joins TRBV15 to TRBJ2-7; possible D gene TRBD2, 6 bases. V lost 3 bases and J lost 3, with 6 bases in between. Germline loops: CDR1 LNHNV, CDR2 YYDKDF (reference sequence). The length of the CDR3 is 12 residues. CDR3: CATSRGGYEQYF. DNA of the CDR3: TGTGCCACCAGCAGGGGAGGCTACGAGCAGTACTTC.

The chain joins TRBV5-6 to TRBJ2-7; 9 bases match TRBD1. Germline CDR1 SGHDT, CDR2 YYEEEE. CDR3 length: 15 residues. V was clipped by 2 bases and J by 6 bases; unmatched bases: 9. CDR3 nucleotides: TGTGCCAGCAGCTTAGTGGGGACAGGGACGGGCGAGCAGTACTTC. This encodes CASSLVGTGTGEQYF.

This clone was found a few times. The chain has TRBV6-1 and TRBJ1-2; 8 nucleotides agree with TRBD1. Germline CDR1 MNHNS, CDR2 SASEGT. This CDR3 spans 16 amino acids. With 3 bases clipped from V and 1 base from J, the junction kept 7 bases outside the gene matches. CDR3 nucleotide sequence: TGTGCCAGCAGTGACGACTGGACAGGGCTTAACTATGGCTACACCTTC. This codes for CASSDDWTGLNYGYTF.

The genes are TRBV25-1 and TRBJ1-1; D is ambiguous. There are 13 residues in the CDR3. The V and J ends lost 3 bases and 6 bases respectively, with 11 bases between them. CDR1 is MGHDK and CDR2 is SYGVNS in the germline V gene. CDR3 sequence reads: CASSEDLLSEAFF. CDR3 nucleotide sequence: TGTGCCAGCAGTGAGGACCTCCTCTCTGAAGCTTTCTTT.

The J gene is TRBJ2-1, the V gene TRBV24-1; 11 nucleotides match TRBD2. This CDR3 is built from 18 residues. V dropped 3 bases and J dropped 5; count of bases not matched to a gene: 11. Germline CDR1 reads KGHDR; CDR2 reads SFDVKD. This chain's CDR3 is CATSDNTGTSGLNNEQFF. The CDR3 bases are TGTGCCACCAGTGATAATACCGGGACTAGCGGCCTAAACAATGAGCAGTTCTTC.

The rearrangement links TRBV10-3 to TRBJ1-6, with no clear D. V was clipped by 3 bases and J by 8 bases, with 14 bases between them. The germline CDR1 and CDR2 sequences are ENHRY and SYGVKD. The CDR3 is 15 residues long. CDR3 nucleotides: TGTGCCATCAGTGATAGGTTAGATTCTGATTCACCCCTCCACTTT. Translating it yields CAISDRLDSDSPLHF.

The chain uses TRBV28 and TRBJ1-2, with 11 bases fitting TRBD1. Per the germline V gene, CDR1 is MDHEN and CDR2 is SYDVKM. The CDR3 is made up of 14 amino acids. The junction had 1 base not matched to a gene; V was cut back by 3 bases and J by 4 bases. For the CDR3, the DNA is TGTGCCAGCAGTTTGGGACAGGGGGTCTATGGCTACACCTTC. As protein: CASSLGQGVYGYTF.

The table lists this clone with a few counts. The rearrangement joins TRBV7-6 to TRBJ2-1; 8 bases fit TRBD2. The germline CDR1 and CDR2 sequences are SGHVS and FNYEAQ. V shed 1 base and J 4 bases; nucleotides not matched to a gene: 9. The CDR3 spans 17 residues. CDR3 in DNA: TGTGCCAGCAGCTTAGTTCGGACGGCGGGGGGTTACAATGAGCAGTTCTTC. Residues: CASSLVRTAGGYNEQFF.

This clone was detected only once. The gene calls are TRBV4-2 and TRBJ2-5; 9 nucleotides line up with TRBD1. The V segment lost 1 base and the J segment 3 bases; nucleotides outside the gene matches: 9. CDR3 length equals 17 residues. Germline lookup yields CDR1 LGHNA and CDR2 YNFKEQ. The CDR3 DNA reads TGTGCCAGCAGCCAAGGGGTGGACAGGGGTGGCGAAGAGACCCAGTACTTC. This encodes CASSQGVDRGGEETQYF.

A word on this clone: Mismatch with germline at one junction end may stem from a read error. V usage is TRBV30 and J usage is TRBJ1-2, with 9 bases identical to TRBD1. CDR1 is GTSNPN and CDR2 is SVGIG in the germline V gene (reference sequence). The CDR3 runs 12 residues. Here the CDR3 reads CAWRPGTGIFCF. Written as DNA, the CDR3 is TGTGCCTGGCGTCCCGGGACAGGGATTTTTTGCTTC.

The chain employs TRBV9 and TRBJ1-2; 7 bases map to TRBD1. V lost 0 bases, J lost 3 bases, and 8 bases stayed unmatched. The germline V gene has CDR1 SGDLS and CDR2 YYNGEE. CDR3 length: 16 amino acids. Here the CDR3 DNA reads TGTGCCAGCAGCGTAGCCTGGACAGGATTGGACTATGGCTACACCTTC. Amino acid sequence: CASSVAWTGLDYGYTF.

V usage is TRBV9 and J usage is TRBJ1-5; D remains unclear. V was pared by 0 bases and J by 2 bases, with 9 bases between. CDR1 SGDLS and CDR2 YYNGEE come from the germline V gene. CDR3 size: 15 residues. The CDR3 loop reads CASSVGGLGNQPQHF. DNA of the CDR3: TGTGCCAGCAGCGTAGGGGGTTTAGGCAATCAGCCCCAGCATTTT.

This clone is judged medium-sized (0.01 to 0.1%). The rearrangement joins TRBV29-1 to TRBJ1-1, with D uncertain. The CDR3 sequence is 13 residues long. Trimming removed 4 bases at V and 2 bases at J, with 11 bases between. The germline V gene has CDR1 SQVTM and CDR2 ANQGSEA. The CDR3 bases are TGCAGCGTTGCAGGCCAGATTAACACTGAAGCTTTCTTT. It encodes CSVAGQINTEAFF.

Notes on this clone: This specimen includes other DNA sequences encoding the same CDR3. The chain joins TRBV28 to TRBJ1-1, with D unclear. Germline CDR1 MDHEN, CDR2 SYDVKM. This CDR3 has 15 residues. V shed 5 bases and J shed 1 base, with 14 bases lying between them. CDR3 residues: CASSLYPGSNTEAFF. The CDR3 DNA sequence: TGTGCCAGCAGTCTTTACCCGGGTTCGAACACTGAAGCTTTCTTT.

This clone has just one count. This rearrangement joins TRBV5-1 to TRBJ1-1, with a possible D match to TRBD1 (6 bases). V was shortened by 6 bases and J by 3 bases, with 15 bases between the two germline ends. CDR3 length equals 14 residues. Germline V CDR1 and CDR2: SGHRS, YFSETQ. As DNA, the CDR3 is TGCGCCAGCACCTTACGGGGGCGAGACACTGAAGCTTTCTTT. Translating it yields CASTLRGRDTEAFF.

This rearrangement joins TRBV3-1 (or the pseudogene TRBV3-2) to TRBJ1-1, with 7 bases identical to TRBD1. Germline V gives CDR1 LGHDT, CDR2 YNNKEL (reference sequence). Trimming removed 4 bases from V and 2 bases from J; junction bases left unmatched: 13. This CDR3 is 17 amino acids long. CDR3: CASSPRQGVVYNTEAFF. The CDR3, as DNA: TGTGCCAGCAGCCCCAGACAGGGTGTGGTATATAACACTGAAGCTTTCTTT.

This sequence joins TRBV9 and TRBJ1-6, with no clear D. Trimming removed 1 base at V and 7 bases at J, with 12 bases between. CDR1 SGDLS and CDR2 YYNGEE come from the germline V gene. The CDR3 extends over 15 amino acids. CDR3 protein: CASSVQTSGNSPLHF. The CDR3 DNA follows: TGTGCCAGCAGCGTACAGACCTCGGGAAATTCACCCCTCCACTTT. Full variable domain (missing parts from reference TRBV9 and TRBJ1-6): DSGVTQTPKHLITATGQRVTLRCSPRSGDLSVYWYQQSLDQGLQFLIQYYNGEERAKGNILERFSAQQFPDLHSELNLSSLELGDSALYFCASSVQTSGNSPLHFGNGTRLTVT.

V gene TRBV29-1 combines with J gene TRBJ1-1; no firm D call. From germline, CDR1 is SQVTM and CDR2 ANQGSEA. Trimming cost V 7 bases and J 4 bases, with 10 bases left between them. This CDR3 has 11 amino acids. In DNA, the CDR3 is TGCAGCGGTAATCTCGGCACTGAAGCTTTCTTT. Its translation: CSGNLGTEAFF.

CDR3 in amino acids: CASSVYSSGNTIYF. The CDR3 DNA is TGTGCCAGCAGCGTGTACAGCTCTGGAAACACCATATATTTT. The chain combines TRBV9 with TRBJ1-3; no reliable D call. Germline CDR1 SGDLS, CDR2 YYNGEE. The V and J ends lost 2 bases and 0 bases respectively, with 6 bases between them. The CDR3 spans 14 residues. The full variable domain, with the rest looked up from reference TRBV9 and TRBJ1-3, is DSGVTQTPKHLITATGQRVTLRCSPRSGDLSVYWYQQSLDQGLQFLIQYYNGEERAKGNILERFSAQQFPDLHSELNLSSLELGDSALYFCASSVYSSGNTIYFGEGSWLTVV.

The table lists this clone with many counts. The chain carries TRBV10-1 and TRBJ2-1, with D possibly TRBD2 on 5 matching bases. Germline assignment: CDR1 WNHNN and CDR2 SYGVQD (reference sequence). The V and J ends lost 8 bases and 4 bases respectively, with 21 bases between them. The CDR3 is made up of 16 amino acids. The CDR3 nucleotides are TGCGCCAGCTCCTATGACATTGGAAGAGGGTACAATGAGCAGTTCTTC. Translating gives CASSYDIGRGYNEQFF.